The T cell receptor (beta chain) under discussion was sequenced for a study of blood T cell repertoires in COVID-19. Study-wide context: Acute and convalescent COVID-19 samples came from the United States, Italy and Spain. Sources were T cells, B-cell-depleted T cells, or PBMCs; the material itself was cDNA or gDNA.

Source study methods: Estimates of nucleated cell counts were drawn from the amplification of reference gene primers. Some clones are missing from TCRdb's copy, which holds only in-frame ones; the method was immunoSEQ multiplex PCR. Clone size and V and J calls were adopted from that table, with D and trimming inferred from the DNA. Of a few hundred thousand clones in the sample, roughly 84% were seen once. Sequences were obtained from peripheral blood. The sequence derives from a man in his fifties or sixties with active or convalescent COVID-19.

The chain's CDR3 is CSVSRTANLNYGYTF. Written as DNA, the CDR3 is TGCAGCGTTTCCCGTACAGCAAACCTAAACTATGGCTACACCTTC. The J gene is TRBJ1-2, the V gene TRBV29-1; D gene unclear. Trimming shortened V by 5 bases and J by 2 bases, and 18 bases separated the two germline ends. The germline V gene encodes CDR1 SQVTM and CDR2 ANQGSEA. This CDR3 has 15 residues.